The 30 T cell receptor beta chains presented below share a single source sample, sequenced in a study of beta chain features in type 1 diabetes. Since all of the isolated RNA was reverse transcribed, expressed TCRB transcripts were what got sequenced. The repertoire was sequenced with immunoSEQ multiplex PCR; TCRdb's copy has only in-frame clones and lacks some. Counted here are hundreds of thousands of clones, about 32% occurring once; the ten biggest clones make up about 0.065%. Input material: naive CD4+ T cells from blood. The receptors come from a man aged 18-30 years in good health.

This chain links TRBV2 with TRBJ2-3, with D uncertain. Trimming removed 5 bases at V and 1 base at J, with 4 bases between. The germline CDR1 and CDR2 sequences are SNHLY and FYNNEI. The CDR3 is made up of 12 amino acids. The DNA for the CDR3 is TGTGCCAGCAGTCCCGGCACAGATACGCAGTATTTT. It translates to CASSPGTDTQYF.

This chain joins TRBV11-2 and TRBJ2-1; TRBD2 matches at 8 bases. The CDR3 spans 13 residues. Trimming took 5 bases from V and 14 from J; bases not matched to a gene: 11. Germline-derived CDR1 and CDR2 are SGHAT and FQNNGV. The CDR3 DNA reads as TGTGCCAGCAGCACAGACCGGACTAGCTCGGAGTTCTTC. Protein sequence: CASSTDRTSSEFF.

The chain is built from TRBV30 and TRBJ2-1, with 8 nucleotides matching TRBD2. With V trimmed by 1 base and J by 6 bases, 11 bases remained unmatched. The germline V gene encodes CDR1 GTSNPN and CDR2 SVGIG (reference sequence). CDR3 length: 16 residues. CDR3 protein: CAWSGTGGTFFNEQFF. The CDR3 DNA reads TGTGCCTGGAGTGGGACGGGGGGGACTTTTTTCAATGAGCAGTTCTTC.

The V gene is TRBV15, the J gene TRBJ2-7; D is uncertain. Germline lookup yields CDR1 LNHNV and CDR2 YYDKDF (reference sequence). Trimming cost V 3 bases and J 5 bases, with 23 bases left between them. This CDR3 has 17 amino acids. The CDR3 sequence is CATSSPITRGRNHEQYF. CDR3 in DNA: TGTGCCACCAGCAGCCCAATCACCCGCGGCCGGAACCACGAGCAGTACTTC.

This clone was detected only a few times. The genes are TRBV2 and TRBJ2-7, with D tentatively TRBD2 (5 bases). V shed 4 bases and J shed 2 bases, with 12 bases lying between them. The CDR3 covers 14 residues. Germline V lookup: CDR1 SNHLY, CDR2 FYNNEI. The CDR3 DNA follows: TGTGCCAGCAGTGTTGAGCGGCAGACCTACGAGCAGTACTTC. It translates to CASSVERQTYEQYF.

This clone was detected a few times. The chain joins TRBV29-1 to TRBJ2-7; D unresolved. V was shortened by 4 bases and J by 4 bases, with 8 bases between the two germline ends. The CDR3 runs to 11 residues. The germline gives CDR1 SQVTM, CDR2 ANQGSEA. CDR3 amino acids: CSVGNSYEQYF. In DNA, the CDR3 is TGCAGCGTTGGCAACTCTTACGAGCAGTACTTC.

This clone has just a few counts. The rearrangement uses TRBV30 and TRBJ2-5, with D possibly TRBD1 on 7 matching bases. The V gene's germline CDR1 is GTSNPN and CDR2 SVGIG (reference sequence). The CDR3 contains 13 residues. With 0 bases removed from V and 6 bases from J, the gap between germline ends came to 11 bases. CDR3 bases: TGTGCCTGGAGTGTACAGGGGAGGCAGACCCAGTACTTC. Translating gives CAWSVQGRQTQYF.

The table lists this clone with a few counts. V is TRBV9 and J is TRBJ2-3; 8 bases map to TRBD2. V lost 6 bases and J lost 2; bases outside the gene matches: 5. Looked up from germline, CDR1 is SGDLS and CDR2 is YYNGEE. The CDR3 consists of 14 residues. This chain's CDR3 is CASNRRGATDTQYF. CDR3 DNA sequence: TGTGCCAGCAACCGGCGGGGGGCCACAGATACGCAGTATTTT. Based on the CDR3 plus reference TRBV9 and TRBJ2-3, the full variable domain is DSGVTQTPKHLITATGQRVTLRCSPRSGDLSVYWYQQSLDQGLQFLIQYYNGEERAKGNILERFSAQQFPDLHSELNLSSLELGDSALYFCASNRRGATDTQYFGPGTRLTVL.

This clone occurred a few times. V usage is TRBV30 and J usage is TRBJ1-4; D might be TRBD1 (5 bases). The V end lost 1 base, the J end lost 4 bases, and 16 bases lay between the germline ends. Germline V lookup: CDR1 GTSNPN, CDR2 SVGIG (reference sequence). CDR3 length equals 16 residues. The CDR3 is CAWSEGKQVYNEKLFF. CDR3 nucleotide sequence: TGTGCCTGGAGTGAGGGCAAACAGGTTTATAATGAAAAACTGTTTTTT.

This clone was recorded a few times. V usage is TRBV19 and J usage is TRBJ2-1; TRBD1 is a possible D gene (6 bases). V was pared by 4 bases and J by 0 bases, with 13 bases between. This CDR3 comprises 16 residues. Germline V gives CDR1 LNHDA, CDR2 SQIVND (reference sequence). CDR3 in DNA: TGTGCCAGTAGTACGAACAGGGATAGCTCCTACAATGAGCAGTTCTTC. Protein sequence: CASSTNRDSSYNEQFF. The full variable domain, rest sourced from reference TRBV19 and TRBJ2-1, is DGGITQSPKYLFRKEGQNVTLSCEQNLNHDAMYWYRQDPGQGLRLIYYSQIVNDFQKGDIAEGYSVSREKKESFPLTVTSAQKNPTAFYLCASSTNRDSSYNEQFFGPGTRLTVL.

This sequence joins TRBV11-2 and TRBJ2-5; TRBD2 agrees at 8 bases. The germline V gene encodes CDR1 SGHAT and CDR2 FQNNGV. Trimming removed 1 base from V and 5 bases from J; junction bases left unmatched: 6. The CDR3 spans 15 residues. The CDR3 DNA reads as TGTGCCAGCAGCTTAGCCGGGAGGGCCCAGGAGACCCAGTACTTC. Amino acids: CASSLAGRAQETQYF. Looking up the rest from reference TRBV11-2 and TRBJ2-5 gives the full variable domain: EAGVAQSPRYKIIEKRQSVAFWCNPISGHATLYWYQQILGQGPKLLIQFQNNGVVDDSQLPKDRFSAERLKGVDSTLKIQPAKLEDSAVYLCASSLAGRAQETQYFGPGTRLLVL.

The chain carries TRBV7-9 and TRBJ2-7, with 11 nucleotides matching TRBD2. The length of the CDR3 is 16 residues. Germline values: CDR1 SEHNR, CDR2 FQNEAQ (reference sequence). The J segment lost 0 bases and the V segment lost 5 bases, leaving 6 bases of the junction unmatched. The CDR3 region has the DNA TGTGCCAGCAGCCAAGGGACTAGCGGTGCCTCCTACGAGCAGTACTTC. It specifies CASSQGTSGASYEQYF. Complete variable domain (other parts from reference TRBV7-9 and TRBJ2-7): DTGVSQNPRHKITKRGQNVTFRCDPISEHNRLYWYRQTLGQGPEFLTYFQNEAQLEKSRLLSDRFSAERPKGSFSTLEIQRTEQGDSAMYLCASSQGTSGASYEQYFGPGTRLTVT.

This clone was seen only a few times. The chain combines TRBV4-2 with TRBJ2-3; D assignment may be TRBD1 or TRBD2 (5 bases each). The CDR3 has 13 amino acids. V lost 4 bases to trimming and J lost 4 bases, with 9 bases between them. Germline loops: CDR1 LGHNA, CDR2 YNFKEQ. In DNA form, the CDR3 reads TGTGCCAGCAGCCCGGGGCGGGCAGATACGCAGTATTTT. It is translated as CASSPGRADTQYF.

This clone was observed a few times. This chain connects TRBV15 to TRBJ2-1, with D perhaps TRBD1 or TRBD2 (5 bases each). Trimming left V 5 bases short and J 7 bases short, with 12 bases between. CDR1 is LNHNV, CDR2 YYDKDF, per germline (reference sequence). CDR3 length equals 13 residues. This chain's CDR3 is CATSQAWGNEQFF. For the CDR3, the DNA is TGTGCCACCAGCCAAGCCTGGGGGAATGAGCAGTTCTTC.

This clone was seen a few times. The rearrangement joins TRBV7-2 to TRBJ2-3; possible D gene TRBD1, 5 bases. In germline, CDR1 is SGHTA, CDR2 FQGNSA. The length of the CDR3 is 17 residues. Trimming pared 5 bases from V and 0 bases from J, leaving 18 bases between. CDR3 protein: CASSLRQGTVSTDTQYF. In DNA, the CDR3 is TGTGCCAGCAGCCTTCGGCAGGGTACGGTTAGCACAGATACGCAGTATTTT.

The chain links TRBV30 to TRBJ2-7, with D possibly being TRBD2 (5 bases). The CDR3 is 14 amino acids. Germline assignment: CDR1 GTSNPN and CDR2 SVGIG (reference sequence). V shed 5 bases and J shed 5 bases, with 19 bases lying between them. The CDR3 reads CAWAPPGVLHEQYF. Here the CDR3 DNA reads TGTGCCTGGGCCCCGCCCGGGGTCCTGCACGAGCAGTACTTC.

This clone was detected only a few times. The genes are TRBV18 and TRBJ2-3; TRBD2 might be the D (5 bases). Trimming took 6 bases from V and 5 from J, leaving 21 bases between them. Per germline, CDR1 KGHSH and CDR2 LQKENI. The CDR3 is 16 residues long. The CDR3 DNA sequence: TGTGCCAGCTCCCGGCGAATTCGAGGAGGTTTAGATACGCAGTATTTT. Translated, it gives CASSRRIRGGLDTQYF.

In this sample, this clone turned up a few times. The CDR3 here is CASSLGAGSAVEQYF. The CDR3 DNA reads as TGTGCCAGCAGCTTAGGTGCGGGGAGCGCCGTCGAGCAGTACTTC. This chain joins TRBV7-9 and TRBJ2-7; D perhaps matches TRBD2 (6 bases). CDR3 length: 15 amino acids. The germline V gene encodes CDR1 SEHNR and CDR2 FQNEAQ (reference sequence). Trimming cost V 1 base and J 6 bases, with 16 bases left between them.

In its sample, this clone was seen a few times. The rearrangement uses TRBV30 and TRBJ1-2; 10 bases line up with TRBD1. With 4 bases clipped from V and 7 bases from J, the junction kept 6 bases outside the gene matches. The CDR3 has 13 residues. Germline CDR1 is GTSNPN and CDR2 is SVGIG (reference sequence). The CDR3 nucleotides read TGTGCCTGGAAGAAGAGGACAGGGGGTGGCTACACCTTC. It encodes CAWKKRTGGGYTF.

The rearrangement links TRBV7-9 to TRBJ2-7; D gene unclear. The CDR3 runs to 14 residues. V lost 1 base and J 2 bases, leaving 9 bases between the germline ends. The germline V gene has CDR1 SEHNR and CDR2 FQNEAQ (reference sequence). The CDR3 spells CASSLGNKPYEQYF. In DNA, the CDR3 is TGTGCCAGCAGCTTAGGGAACAAGCCCTACGAGCAGTACTTC.

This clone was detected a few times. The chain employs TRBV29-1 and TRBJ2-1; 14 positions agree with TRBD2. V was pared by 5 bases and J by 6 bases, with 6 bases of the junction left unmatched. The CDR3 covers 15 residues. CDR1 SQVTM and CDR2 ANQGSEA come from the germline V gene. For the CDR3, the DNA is TGCAGCGTTAGACTAGCGGGAGGGCCGGGCAATGAGCAGTTCTTC. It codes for CSVRLAGGPGNEQFF.

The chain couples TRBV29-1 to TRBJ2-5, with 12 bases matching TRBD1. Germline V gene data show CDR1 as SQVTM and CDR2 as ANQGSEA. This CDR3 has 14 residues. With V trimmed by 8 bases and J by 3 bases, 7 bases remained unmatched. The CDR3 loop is CSFRDRGPEETQYF. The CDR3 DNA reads TGCAGCTTCCGGGACAGGGGGCCAGAAGAGACCCAGTACTTC.

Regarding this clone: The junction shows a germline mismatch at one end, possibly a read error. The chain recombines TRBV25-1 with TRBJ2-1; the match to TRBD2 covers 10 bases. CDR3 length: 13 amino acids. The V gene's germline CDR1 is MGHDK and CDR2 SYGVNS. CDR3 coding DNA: TGTGCCTCCCTAGCGGGAGTCTACGATGAGCAGTTCTTC. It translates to CASLAGVYDEQFF.

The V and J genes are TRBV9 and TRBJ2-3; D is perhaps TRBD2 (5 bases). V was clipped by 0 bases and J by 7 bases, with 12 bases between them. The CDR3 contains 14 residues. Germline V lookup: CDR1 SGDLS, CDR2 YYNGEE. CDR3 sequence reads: CASSVAGEGNTQYF. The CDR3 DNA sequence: TGTGCCAGCAGCGTAGCCGGGGAAGGAAATACGCAGTATTTT.

CDR3 protein: CAWSGTGLFF. DNA of the CDR3: TGTGCCTGGAGTGGCACAGGACTGTTTTTT. The chain combines TRBV30 with TRBJ1-4; D perhaps matches TRBD1 (5 bases). The germline V gene encodes CDR1 GTSNPN and CDR2 SVGIG (reference sequence). The CDR3 is 10 amino acids. V gave up 1 base and J gave up 13 bases, with 7 bases separating them.

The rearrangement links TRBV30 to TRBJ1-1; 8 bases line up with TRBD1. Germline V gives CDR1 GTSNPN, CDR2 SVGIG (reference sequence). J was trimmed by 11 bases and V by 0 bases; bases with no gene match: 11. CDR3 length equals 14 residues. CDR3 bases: TGTGCCTGGAGTGTAAAAGGGACAGGAGGGTTGGCTTTCTTT. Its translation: CAWSVKGTGGLAFF. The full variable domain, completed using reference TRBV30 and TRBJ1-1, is SQTIHQWPATLVQPVGSPLSLECTVEGTSNPNLYWYRQAAGRGLQLLFYSVGIGQISSEVPQNLSASRPQDRQFILSSKKLLLSDSGFYLCAWSVKGTGGLAFFGQGTRLTVV.

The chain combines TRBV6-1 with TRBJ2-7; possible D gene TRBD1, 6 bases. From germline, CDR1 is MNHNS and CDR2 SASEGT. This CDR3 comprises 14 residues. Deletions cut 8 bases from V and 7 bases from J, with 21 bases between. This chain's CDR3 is CASRSGTLTQEQYF. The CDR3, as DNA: TGTGCCAGCCGATCCGGGACACTCACGCAAGAGCAGTACTTC.

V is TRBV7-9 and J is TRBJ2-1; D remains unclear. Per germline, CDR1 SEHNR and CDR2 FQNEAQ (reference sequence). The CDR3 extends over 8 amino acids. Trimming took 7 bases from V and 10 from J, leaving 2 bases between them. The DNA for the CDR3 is TGTGCCAGCAACGAGCAGTTCTTC. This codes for CASNEQFF. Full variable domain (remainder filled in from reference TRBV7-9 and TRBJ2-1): DTGVSQNPRHKITKRGQNVTFRCDPISEHNRLYWYRQTLGQGPEFLTYFQNEAQLEKSRLLSDRFSAERPKGSFSTLEIQRTEQGDSAMYLCASNEQFFGPGTRLTVL.

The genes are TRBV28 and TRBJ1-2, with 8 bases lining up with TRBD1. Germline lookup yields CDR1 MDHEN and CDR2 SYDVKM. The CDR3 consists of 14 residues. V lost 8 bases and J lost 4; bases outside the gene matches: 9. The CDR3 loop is CASASGGASYGYTF. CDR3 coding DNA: TGTGCCAGCGCATCAGGGGGCGCGAGCTATGGCTACACCTTC.

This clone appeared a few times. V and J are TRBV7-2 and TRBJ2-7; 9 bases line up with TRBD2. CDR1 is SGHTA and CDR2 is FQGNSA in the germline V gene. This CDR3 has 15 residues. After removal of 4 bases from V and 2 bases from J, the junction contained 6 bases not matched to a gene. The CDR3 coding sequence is TGTGCCAGCAGCTCGCCTAGCGGGAAGCCCTACGAGCAGTACTTC. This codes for CASSSPSGKPYEQYF.